These 19 T cell receptor beta chains were sequenced from one sample in a study of PD-1 blockade in classical Hodgkin lymphoma. Data came from immunoSEQ multiplex PCR; TCRdb stores just in-frame clones and leaves some out. The sample carries about 18,000 clones, about 85% recorded once. Every one of the patients relapsed after autologous stem cell transplantation (brentuximab vedotin exposure was variable). This specimen consisted of peripheral blood mononuclear cells (PBMCs), obtained before the second cycle of nivolumab. All receptors derive from a human donor with classical Hodgkin lymphoma.

This chain uses TRBV7-8 with TRBJ1-4; D is uncertain. Looked up from germline, CDR1 is SGHVS and CDR2 is FQNEAQ. CDR3 length: 13 amino acids. Trimming shortened V by 7 bases and J by 8 bases, and 14 bases separated the two germline ends. The CDR3 region has the DNA TGTGCCAGCACCCCCAGGTTAGGAGAAAAACTGTTTTTT. Its translation: CASTPRLGEKLFF.

This chain joins TRBV7-9 and TRBJ2-1; 7 bases agree with TRBD1. This CDR3 has 13 amino acids. V was clipped by 7 bases and J by 6 bases; unmatched bases: 6. Per germline, CDR1 SEHNR and CDR2 FQNEAQ (reference sequence). For the CDR3, the DNA is TGTGCCAGCACCCAGGGGGACCCCAATGAGCAGTTCTTC. This translates into CASTQGDPNEQFF.

This clone was detected once. The rearrangement links TRBV12-5 to TRBJ2-5; D remains ambiguous. CDR3 size: 20 residues. V lost 0 bases and J lost 4, with 27 bases in between. CDR1 and CDR2 (germline): LGHNT, FRNRAP. CDR3 coding DNA: TGTGCTAGTGGTTTGGTACCTGAAACCCCGGTGGTTCGTTTTCCAGAGACCCAGTACTTC. This codes for CASGLVPETPVVRFPETQYF.

This clone was counted a single time. The chain recombines TRBV9 with TRBJ2-1; the match to TRBD2 covers 8 bases. CDR3 length: 17 residues. CDR1 is SGDLS and CDR2 is YYNGEE in the germline V gene. J was trimmed by 4 bases and V by 0 bases; bases with no gene match: 9. CDR3 DNA: TGTGCCAGCAGCGTAGCGGAGCGGGAGAGCTTTTACAATGAGCAGTTCTTC. Its translation: CASSVAERESFYNEQFF. The full variable domain, rest sourced from reference TRBV9 and TRBJ2-1, is DSGVTQTPKHLITATGQRVTLRCSPRSGDLSVYWYQQSLDQGLQFLIQYYNGEERAKGNILERFSAQQFPDLHSELNLSSLELGDSALYFCASSVAERESFYNEQFFGPGTRLTVL.

This clone was seen a handful of times. Other DNA sequences in this sample translate to the same CDR3. The chain uses TRBV7-9 and TRBJ1-5; no reliable D call. The CDR3 runs to 13 residues. Germline CDR1 SEHNR, CDR2 FQNEAQ (reference sequence). V was shortened by 5 bases and J by 4 bases, with 9 bases between the two germline ends. Here the CDR3 DNA reads TGTGCCAGCAGCCTAGGACCTAATCAGCCCCAGCATTTT. Translated: CASSLGPNQPQHF.

This sequence joins TRBV10-3 and TRBJ2-5, with 8 bases that match TRBD2. The V gene end was trimmed by 10 bases and the J gene end by 4 bases; junction bases not matched to a gene: 8. Germline loops: CDR1 ENHRY, CDR2 SYGVKD. The CDR3 totals 13 residues. For the CDR3, the DNA is TGTGCCACAGGTAGCGGGATCGGAGAGACCCAGTACTTC. This gives the protein CATGSGIGETQYF.

This clone was picked up one time. The J gene is TRBJ2-2, the V gene TRBV2; maybe TRBD1 (5 bases). The CDR3 sequence is 15 residues long. The V gene lost 7 bases and the J gene lost 0 bases, with 12 bases spanning the gap. Germline V gene sequence: CDR1 SNHLY, CDR2 FYNNEI. CDR3 sequence reads: CASIGDRSNTGELFF. Written as DNA, the CDR3 is TGTGCCAGCATAGGAGACAGATCGAACACCGGGGAGCTGTTTTTT.

The chain recombines TRBV28 with TRBJ2-6, with D unresolved. Germline V gene sequence: CDR1 MDHEN, CDR2 SYDVKM. The CDR3 spans 14 residues. Deletions cut 3 bases from V and 0 bases from J, with 3 bases between. CDR3 sequence reads: CASSLLSGANVLTF. The CDR3 bases are TGTGCCAGCAGTTTGCTCTCTGGGGCCAACGTCCTGACTTTC. Drawing the rest from reference TRBV28 and TRBJ2-6, the complete variable domain is DVKVTQSSRYLVKRTGEKVFLECVQDMDHENMFWYRQDPGLGLRLIYFSYDVKMKEKGDIPEGYSVSREKKERFSLILESASTNQTSMYLCASSLLSGANVLTFGAGSRLTVL.

The J gene is TRBJ1-1, the V gene TRBV9; no reliable D call. Between the trimmed V and J ends, which lost 0 bases and 0 bases, there was a span of 9 bases. The CDR3 length is 15 residues. Germline V lookup: CDR1 SGDLS, CDR2 YYNGEE. In nucleotides, the CDR3 is TGTGCCAGCAGCGTAGTATCAGCGATGAACACTGAAGCTTTCTTT. It codes for CASSVVSAMNTEAFF. Filled out from reference TRBV9 and TRBJ1-1, the complete variable domain reads DSGVTQTPKHLITATGQRVTLRCSPRSGDLSVYWYQQSLDQGLQFLIQYYNGEERAKGNILERFSAQQFPDLHSELNLSSLELGDSALYFCASSVVSAMNTEAFFGQGTRLTVV.

This clone has a handful of counts. V gene TRBV6-1 combines with J gene TRBJ2-7, with D unclear. The CDR3 spans 11 residues. The ends were cut back, 3 bases at V and 4 bases at J, with 4 bases in the middle. Germline CDR1 and CDR2: MNHNS and SASEGT. CDR3 DNA: TGTGCCAGCAGTGACCAATACGAGCAGTACTTC. Translating it yields CASSDQYEQYF.

The rearrangement links TRBV6-7 to TRBJ1-5, with 7 bases lining up with TRBD1. TRBV6-7 is noted as an ORF with a role that remains uncertain. CDR3 length: 10 residues. V shed 6 bases and J 11 bases; nucleotides not matched to a gene: 1. CDR3 coding DNA: TGTGCCAGCAGCAGGGGGGCCCAGCATTTT. Its translation is CASSRGAQHF.

The rearrangement uses TRBV28 and TRBJ2-7; D may be TRBD2 (5 bases). Germline values: CDR1 MDHEN, CDR2 SYDVKM. CDR3 length: 13 amino acids. V was cut by 8 bases and J by 4 bases, with 15 bases left in between. The CDR3 sequence: CASAITGIYEQYF. CDR3 DNA: TGTGCCAGCGCAATTACGGGGATTTACGAGCAGTACTTC.

The chain uses TRBV6-5 and TRBJ1-2; D uncertain. The germline V gene has CDR1 MNHEY and CDR2 SVGAGI. The CDR3 contains 11 residues. Trimming stripped 6 bases from V and 7 bases from J, with 9 bases between. The CDR3 protein is CASSTRGGYTF. CDR3 DNA sequence: TGTGCCAGCAGCACTAGAGGTGGCTACACCTTC.

The chain employs TRBV27 and TRBJ2-5, with 12 positions matching TRBD2. This CDR3 comprises 16 residues. The V gene's germline CDR1 is MNHEY and CDR2 SMNVEV (reference sequence). V dropped 4 bases and J dropped 3; count of bases not matched to a gene: 6. The CDR3 loop reads CASSSLRLAGEETQYF. CDR3 nucleotide sequence: TGTGCCAGCAGTTCGCTCCGACTAGCGGGGGAAGAGACCCAGTACTTC.

This sequence joins TRBV27 and TRBJ1-4, with TRBD1 identical over 7 bases. The germline V gene has CDR1 MNHEY and CDR2 SMNVEV (reference sequence). This CDR3 spans 13 amino acids. The V and J ends lost 6 bases and 3 bases, in that order; junction bases with no gene match: 1. The DNA for the CDR3 is TGTGCCAGCAGCGACAGGGCTAATGAAAAACTGTTTTTT. Translated: CASSDRANEKLFF.

By sample share, this clone is medium-sized. The V gene is TRBV13, the J gene TRBJ2-5; the match to TRBD1 covers 7 bases. Germline V lookup: CDR1 PRHDT, CDR2 FYEKMQ (reference sequence). The CDR3 consists of 14 residues. V lost 2 bases and J lost 4; bases outside the gene matches: 4. The CDR3 sequence: CASSLQGVGETQYF. As DNA, the CDR3 is TGTGCCAGCAGCTTACAGGGGGTTGGAGAGACCCAGTACTTC.

DNA for the CDR3: TGCGCCAGCAGCCAAGCGAGCCAGGGGATTAGTGGCGGGGAGCTGTTTTTT. Translated: CASSQASQGISGGELFF. The genes are TRBV4-3 and TRBJ2-2, with D tentatively TRBD1 (6 bases). Germline CDR1 is LGHNA and CDR2 is YSLEER. V was trimmed by 1 base and J by 7 bases, leaving 19 bases between them. CDR3 length: 17 residues.

The gene calls are TRBV7-3 and TRBJ2-1, with 7 bases aligning to TRBD1. CDR3 length: 13 residues. The germline V gene encodes CDR1 SGHTA and CDR2 FQGTGA. The V and J ends lost 5 bases and 6 bases, in that order; junction bases with no gene match: 4. The CDR3 DNA reads TGTGCCAGCAGCGCGGACAGGACCAATGAGCAGTTCTTC. It specifies CASSADRTNEQFF.

This chain uses TRBV2 with TRBJ2-3, with 7 bases identical to TRBD1. Per the germline V gene, CDR1 is SNHLY and CDR2 is FYNNEI. The CDR3 contains 15 residues. J lost 3 bases, V lost 6 bases, and 9 bases had no gene match. CDR3 protein: CASRRTGPLTDTQYF. DNA for the CDR3: TGTGCCAGCAGGAGGACAGGACCTTTGACAGATACGCAGTATTTT.